The clone carrying this T cell receptor (beta chain) was seen just once. Its antigen is as yet unknown. This entry is derived from a study of PD-1 blockade in classical Hodgkin lymphoma. All patients experienced relapse after autologous stem cell transplantation, and brentuximab vedotin exposure was variable. Germline-derived CDR1 and CDR2 are SQVTM and ANQGSEA. The CDR3 is made up of 13 amino acids. The V and J ends lost 4 bases and 5 bases, in that order; junction bases with no gene match: 5. Study-wide results and caveats: A significant rise in TCR diversity was seen by C4D1 for CD4+ cells but not for CD8+ cells.

Data came from immunoSEQ multiplex PCR; TCRdb stores just in-frame clones and leaves some out. The sample has 40,000 to 50,000 clones; 78% are singletons. This sequence was found in a human donor with classical Hodgkin lymphoma. The sequencing used peripheral blood mononuclear cells (PBMCs), collected at baseline. The J gene is TRBJ2-1, the V gene TRBV29-1, with 7 nucleotides matching TRBD2. DNA of the CDR3: TGCAGCGTTGGCAGCGGGGAGGACAATGAGCAGTTCTTC. This gives the protein CSVGSGEDNEQFF.